These T cell receptor beta chains were read from a single sample in a study of vaccination and CD4 T cells after COVID-19. TCRdb independently ran MiXCR on the PCR reads; one entry per CDR3 protein. The sample records roughly 17,000 distinct CDR3 sequences, around 70% being singletons. Antigen specificity for these receptors is unknown. Sequenced sample: CD4+ T cells from blood, cultured in vitro. The receptors come from a human donor who had recovered from COVID-19. Each CDR3 is given with its conserved first and last residue. The D gene is left open where the match is weak. Clone size is stated in some rows and not others, as once, few, many or a class when expanded.

d_gene	abundance	v_gene	j_gene	CDR3nt	CDR3aa
-	few	TRBV7-9	TRBJ1-2	TGTGCCAGCAGCTTAGAGGGCACCTATGGCTACACCTTC	CASSLEGTYGYTF
TRBD2	-	TRBV7-2	TRBJ2-5	TGTGCCAGCAGCGTAGCGGGGGGGCGGGAGACCCAGTACTTC	CASSVAGGRETQYF
-	-	TRBV27	TRBJ1-5	TGTGCCAGCAGCCCCTTGGGGGTGAATCAGCCCCAGCATTTT	CASSPLGVNQPQHF
-	-	TRBV15	TRBJ1-2	TGTGCCACCAGCCACCTGACACTAGTGCCCTATGGCTACACCTTC	CATSHLTLVPYGYTF
-	few	TRBV24-1	TRBJ2-3	TGTGCCACCAGTGATCCCCATCTGACCGGGGATACGCAGTATTTT	CATSDPHLTGDTQYF
TRBD2	once	TRBV20-1	TRBJ2-3	TGCAGTGCTAGCCCGACTAGCGGGAAGTCAGATACGCAGTATTTT	CSASPTSGKSDTQYF
TRBD1	-	TRBV20-1	TRBJ1-4	TGCAGTGCTTCGGGAGGACAGGGGGCAAAACTGTTTTTT	CSASGGQGAKLFF
-	-	TRBV11-3	TRBJ2-4	TGTGCCAGCAGCAACCCACCCGGAGGGAGGAGAAACATTCAGTACTTC	CASSNPPGGRRNIQYF
TRBD2	-	TRBV15	TRBJ2-1	TGTGCCACCAGCAGAAGGACTAGCGGGGTTTACAATGAGCAGTTCTTC	CATSRRTSGVYNEQFF
-	-	TRBV6-1	TRBJ2-5	TGTGCCAGCAGTGAAGCACTGGGGTCGGGACAAGAGACCCAGTACTTC	CASSEALGSGQETQYF
TRBD1	-	TRBV2	TRBJ2-7	TGTGCCAGCACTCCGGACAGGGACGAGCAGTACTTC	CASTPDRDEQYF
TRBD1	-	TRBV18	TRBJ1-2	TGTGCCAGCTCACCACCGGACAGGGGGACCCTTGGAGGATATGGCTACACCTTC	CASSPPDRGTLGGYGYTF
TRBD1	-	TRBV20-1	TRBJ1-2	TGCAGTGCTAGAGATAAGAGCGGGACAGACTATGGCTACACCTTC	CSARDKSGTDYGYTF
-	-	TRBV10-3	TRBJ1-2	TGTGCCATCAGTGGGGGACCTCGAGGGAACTATGGCTACACCTTC	CAISGGPRGNYGYTF
TRBD1	few	TRBV27	TRBJ1-6	TGTGCCAGCAGTCTAACAGGGGAGTTTGGTTCACCCCTCCACTTT	CASSLTGEFGSPLHF
-	few	TRBV7-6	TRBJ1-2	TGTGCCAGCAGCTTAAGGCCCCAGGACCGTCACTATGGCTACACCTTC	CASSLRPQDRHYGYTF
-	-	TRBV7-2	TRBJ1-3	TGTGCCAGCAGCTTAGGCCGATCTGGAAACACCATATATTTT	CASSLGRSGNTIYF
TRBD2	-	TRBV20-1	TRBJ2-5	TGCAGTGCTCCCCATAGCGGGAGGGCCGGGGAGACCCAGTACTTC	CSAPHSGRAGETQYF
-	-	TRBV20-1	TRBJ2-2	TGCAGTGCTAGACCAGGGGACTTCCCCGGGGAGCTGTTTTTT	CSARPGDFPGELFF
-	-	TRBV20-1	TRBJ2-7	TGCAGTGCCAAGACACCCACCCGCGGGACCTCCTACGAGCAGTACTTC	CSAKTPTRGTSYEQYF
TRBD1	-	TRBV24-1	TRBJ2-7	TGTGCCACCGCGGACAGGGAGAACTACGAGCAGTACTTC	CATADRENYEQYF
-	few	TRBV19	TRBJ1-2	TGTGCCAGTAGTATAGTTGCAGGGGAATACTATGGCTACACCTTC	CASSIVAGEYYGYTF
-	once	TRBV20-1	TRBJ1-6	TGCAGTGCTAGAGCCCAAGGCCTCAGGGCGAATTCACCCCTCCACTTT	CSARAQGLRANSPLHF
TRBD1	few	TRBV7-2	TRBJ1-2	TGTGCCAGCAGCACCGGACAGGGGGCGCGAGGCTACACCTTC	CASSTGQGARGYTF
TRBD2	-	TRBV7-2	TRBJ2-7	TGTGCCAGCAGCTTAGGGACTAGCGGGAGGAGGCTCGGGTACGAGCAGTACTTC	CASSLGTSGRRLGYEQYF
-	-	TRBV7-2	TRBJ1-5	TGTGCCAGCAGCTTACAAGGCAATCAGCCCCAGCATTTT	CASSLQGNQPQHF
TRBD1	few	TRBV6-2/TRBV6-3	TRBJ1-5	TGTGCCAGCAGTTACTCGACAGGGAGGGGTGGTCAGCCCCAGCATTTT	CASSYSTGRGGQPQHF
-	-	TRBV7-9	TRBJ1-1	TGTGCCAGCAGTTTCCTTTCTGCTTATCTCCGGGGCACTGAAGCTTTCTTT	CASSFLSAYLRGTEAFF